This entry lists 19 T cell receptor beta chains sequenced from one sample in a study of blood T cell repertoires in COVID-19. The method was immunoSEQ multiplex PCR; TCRdb's version includes in-frame clones alone and lacks a portion of them. The profile shows some 250,000 clones, around nine tenths of them singletons. Sample: peripheral blood. Receptors were obtained from a woman in her sixties or seventies with COVID-19, enrolled during active disease.

This chain uses TRBV4-3 with TRBJ1-2; D might be TRBD1 (5 bases). Germline V gene lookup returns CDR1 LGHNA and CDR2 YSLEER. V shed 4 bases and J shed 10 bases, with 13 bases lying between them. There are 12 residues in the CDR3. The CDR3 sequence: CASSPGQGSYTF. DNA for the CDR3: TGCGCCAGCAGCCCCGGACAAGGTTCCTACACCTTC.

The chain is built from TRBV19 and TRBJ1-2; 10 bases fit TRBD1. Germline CDR1 reads LNHDA; CDR2 reads SQIVND (reference sequence). The CDR3 extends over 15 amino acids. Trimming took 4 bases from V and 3 from J; bases not matched to a gene: 5. The CDR3 nucleotides read TGTGCCAGTAGTAGACAGGGGGCTGGTGACTATGGCTACACCTTC. Its translation is CASSRQGAGDYGYTF.

The CDR3 is CASSGTGTQGEQYF. CDR3 nucleotide sequence: TGTGCCAGCAGTGGGACGGGCACCCAGGGAGAGCAGTACTTC. This chain uses TRBV25-1 with TRBJ2-7, with D possibly matching TRBD1 (5 bases). The CDR3 extends over 14 amino acids. Germline V gives CDR1 MGHDK, CDR2 SYGVNS. Between the trimmed V and J ends, which lost 4 bases and 7 bases, there was a span of 17 bases.

V and J are TRBV5-1 and TRBJ2-1; 7 bases line up with TRBD1. This CDR3 contains 12 residues. The trim removed 2 bases at V and 11 bases at J, leaving 4 bases unmatched. Germline V gene data show CDR1 as SGHRS and CDR2 as YFSETQ. The chain's CDR3 is CASSLGQAQQFF. The CDR3 DNA reads as TGCGCCAGCAGCTTAGGACAGGCTCAGCAGTTCTTC. Combining the CDR3 with reference TRBV5-1 and TRBJ2-1 gives the whole variable domain KAGVTQTPRYLIKTRGQQVTLSCSPISGHRSVSWYQQTPGQGLQFLFEYFSETQRNKGNFPGRFSGRQFSNSRSEMNVSTLELGDSALYLCASSLGQAQQFFGPGTRLTVL.

This clone has a single count. This chain uses TRBV5-8 with TRBJ1-4; perhaps TRBD1 as D (5 bases). CDR3 length: 14 residues. Trimming took off 2 bases at V and 3 bases at J, with 8 bases between the two ends. Germline-derived CDR1 and CDR2 are SGHTS and YDEGEE. CDR3 coding DNA: TGTGCCAGCAGCTTCGGAGGGGCTAATGAAAAACTGTTTTTT. Translating it yields CASSFGGANEKLFF.

The rearrangement links TRBV30 to TRBJ2-2; 8 positions match TRBD2. Germline CDR1 reads GTSNPN; CDR2 reads SVGIG (reference sequence). The V gene end was trimmed by 0 bases and the J gene end by 3 bases; junction bases not matched to a gene: 9. The CDR3 runs 17 residues. The CDR3 region has the DNA TGTGCCTGGAGTGTACTTTATCCAGCGGGAGACACCGGGGAGCTGTTTTTT. Translating gives CAWSVLYPAGDTGELFF.

This clone was seen a single time. CDR3 sequence: CASTSSREVNEQFF. CDR3 coding DNA: TGTGCCAGCACCTCAAGCAGGGAGGTCAATGAGCAGTTCTTC. The V gene is TRBV6-6, the J gene TRBJ2-1; maybe TRBD2 (6 bases). The germline V and J ends were trimmed by 7 bases and 6 bases, with 16 bases remaining between them. The CDR3 length is 14 residues. Germline V lookup: CDR1 MNHNY, CDR2 SVGAGI (reference sequence).

This chain joins TRBV19 and TRBJ1-1; 8 bases agree with TRBD1. Germline V gene lookup returns CDR1 LNHDA and CDR2 SQIVND (reference sequence). After removal of 4 bases from V and 6 bases from J, the junction contained 7 bases not matched to a gene. This CDR3 is 14 amino acids long. The chain's CDR3 is CASSSYRGDAEAFF. CDR3 coding DNA: TGTGCCAGTAGTAGTTACAGGGGGGATGCTGAAGCTTTCTTT.

This sequence joins TRBV28 and TRBJ1-2, with D uncertain. Germline V gene sequence: CDR1 MDHEN, CDR2 SYDVKM. V was clipped by 6 bases and J by 3 bases, with 17 bases between them. The CDR3 consists of 15 residues. The CDR3 DNA follows: TGTGCCAGCAGACGCCAACGAGCTCTGGACTATGGCTACACCTTC. Amino acids: CASRRQRALDYGYTF.

This chain joins TRBV27 and TRBJ2-7, with no clear D. CDR3 length: 14 residues. Germline V lookup: CDR1 MNHEY, CDR2 SMNVEV (reference sequence). V lost 6 bases and J lost 4, with 16 bases in between. In nucleotides, the CDR3 is TGTGCCAGCAGAGCAAAAACGGTGAGATACGAGCAGTACTTC. It encodes CASRAKTVRYEQYF.

V is TRBV7-2 and J is TRBJ1-1; D is unclear. The length of the CDR3 is 16 residues. CDR1 and CDR2 (germline): SGHTA, FQGNSA. V was cut by 3 bases and J by 1 base, with 15 bases left in between. CDR3 in DNA: TGTGCCAGCAGCTTTACGAGGGTCGAAAGGAACACTGAAGCTTTCTTT. Amino acids: CASSFTRVERNTEAFF.

The chain carries TRBV7-9 and TRBJ1-6; D perhaps matches TRBD1 (5 bases). Trimming took off 3 bases at V and 10 bases at J, with 16 bases between the two ends. The V gene's germline CDR1 is SEHNR and CDR2 FQNEAQ (reference sequence). The CDR3 is 15 residues long. The CDR3 loop is CASSLSGQRGSPLHF. The DNA for the CDR3 is TGTGCCAGCAGCTTGTCGGGTCAACGGGGGTCACCCCTCCACTTT.

The chain has TRBV7-2 and TRBJ1-1; D remains ambiguous. The germline V gene encodes CDR1 SGHTA and CDR2 FQGNSA. V dropped 1 base and J dropped 7 bases, with 10 bases sitting between them. CDR3 size: 13 residues. CDR3 residues: CASSLGPTVEAFF. Here the CDR3 DNA reads TGTGCCAGCAGCTTAGGCCCCACAGTTGAAGCTTTCTTT. Combining the CDR3 with reference TRBV7-2 and TRBJ1-1 gives the whole variable domain GAGVSQSPSNKVTEKGKDVELRCDPISGHTALYWYRQSLGQGLEFLIYFQGNSAPDKSGLPSDRFSAERTGGSVSTLTIQRTQQEDSAVYLCASSLGPTVEAFFGQGTRLTVV.

This sequence joins TRBV5-6 and TRBJ2-7; D possibly corresponds to TRBD2 (7 bases). This CDR3 has 16 amino acids. Looked up from germline, CDR1 is SGHDT and CDR2 is YYEEEE. The germline V and J ends were trimmed by 0 bases and 3 bases, with 16 bases remaining between them. In DNA, the CDR3 is TGTGCCAGCAGCTTGGTTGGGCGGGGGCCTGGCTACGAGCAGTACTTC. Its translation is CASSLVGRGPGYEQYF.

V is TRBV24-1 and J is TRBJ2-3; D uncertain. Germline V gene data show CDR1 as KGHDR and CDR2 as SFDVKD. Trimming removed 7 bases from V and 4 bases from J, with 5 bases in between. The CDR3 covers 11 residues. CDR3 loop: CATSQSDTQYF. As DNA, the CDR3 is TGTGCCACCAGCCAGTCAGATACGCAGTATTTT.

This rearrangement joins TRBV19 to TRBJ1-5, with 8 positions matching TRBD1. The CDR3 is 15 amino acids. Germline V gene sequence: CDR1 LNHDA, CDR2 SQIVND (reference sequence). Trimming took 5 bases from V and 4 from J; bases not matched to a gene: 7. Here the CDR3 DNA reads TGTGCCAGTAGTTTAGGGACAGGCGGGAATCAGCCCCAGCATTTT. It specifies CASSLGTGGNQPQHF.

The chain has TRBV24-1 and TRBJ2-7, with D perhaps TRBD2 (6 bases). V was pared by 7 bases and J by 6 bases, with 12 bases between. Germline CDR1 is KGHDR and CDR2 is SFDVKD. CDR3 size: 12 residues. The CDR3 sequence: CATSWGAGEQYF. CDR3 nucleotides: TGTGCCACCAGCTGGGGAGCGGGCGAGCAGTACTTC.

The chain couples TRBV5-1 to TRBJ1-5; 8 nucleotides agree with TRBD1. This CDR3 has 14 residues. J gave up 7 bases and V 4 bases, and 7 bases lay outside the gene matches. Germline V gives CDR1 SGHRS, CDR2 YFSETQ. The CDR3 DNA is TGCGCCAGCAGCCCACAGGGGGGAGGGCAGCCCCAGCATTTT. The encoded protein is CASSPQGGGQPQHF.

This clone was recorded a few times. The chain uses TRBV11-2 and TRBJ1-6, with TRBD1 matching 8 bases. The CDR3 totals 15 residues. J was trimmed by 6 bases and V by 5 bases; bases with no gene match: 6. CDR1 SGHAT and CDR2 FQNNGV come from the germline V gene. The CDR3 DNA is TGTGCCAGCAGCCCAGGGGGCAAGGGTAATTCACCCCTCCACTTT. It encodes CASSPGGKGNSPLHF.